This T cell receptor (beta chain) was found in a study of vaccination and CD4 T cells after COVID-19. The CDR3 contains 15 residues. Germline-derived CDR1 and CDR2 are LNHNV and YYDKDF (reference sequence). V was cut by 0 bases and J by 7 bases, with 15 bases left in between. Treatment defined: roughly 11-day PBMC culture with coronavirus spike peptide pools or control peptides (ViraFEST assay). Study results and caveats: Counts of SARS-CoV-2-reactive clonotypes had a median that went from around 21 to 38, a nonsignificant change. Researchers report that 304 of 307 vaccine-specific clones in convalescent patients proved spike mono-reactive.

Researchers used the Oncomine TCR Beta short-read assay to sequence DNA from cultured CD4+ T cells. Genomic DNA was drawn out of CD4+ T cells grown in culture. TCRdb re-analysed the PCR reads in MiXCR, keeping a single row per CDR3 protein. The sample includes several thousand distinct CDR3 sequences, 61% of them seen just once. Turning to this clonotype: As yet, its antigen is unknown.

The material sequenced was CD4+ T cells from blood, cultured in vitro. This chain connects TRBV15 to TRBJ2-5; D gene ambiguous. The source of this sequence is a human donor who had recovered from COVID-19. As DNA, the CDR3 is TGTGCCACCAGCAGAGAGGACGCCTTCCAGATGACCCAGTACTTC. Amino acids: CATSREDAFQMTQYF.